What follows are 19 T cell receptor beta chains derived from one specimen sequenced in a study of a mutant IDH1 vaccine in newly diagnosed glioma. Using immunoSEQ multiplex PCR, the repertoire was profiled, and TCRdb retains in-frame clones only, with some absent. The sample records around 76,000 clones, 75% to 90% being singletons. These receptors lack a known antigen. Time point described: week 23, last vaccination. Doses comprised 300 ug of mutant IDH1 20-mer peptide each, plus topical imiquimod. The source material was PBMCs, sampled from a glioma patient whose treatment included an IDH1 peptide vaccine. The receptors were sampled from a woman in her 50s with glioma.

The V and J genes are TRBV28 and TRBJ2-1; tentatively, D is TRBD2 (6 bases). This CDR3 spans 18 amino acids. V was shortened by 2 bases and J by 2 bases, with 19 bases between the two germline ends. Germline-derived CDR1 and CDR2 are MDHEN and SYDVKM. The CDR3 nucleotides are TGTGCCAGCAGTTTAAGCCCGGGACTGGGATCGACCTACAATGAGCAGTTCTTC. Translating it yields CASSLSPGLGSTYNEQFF.

For the CDR3, the DNA is TGTGCCAGCAGTGAAAGGGGTAGGAACGAGCAGTACTTC. It encodes CASSERGRNEQYF. This chain uses TRBV2 with TRBJ2-7; a weak D match, TRBD1 (5 bases). This CDR3 comprises 13 residues. Germline V gives CDR1 SNHLY, CDR2 FYNNEI. V dropped 2 bases and J dropped 5 bases, with 10 bases sitting between them. Supplemented by reference TRBV2 and TRBJ2-7, the full variable domain reads EPEVTQTPSHQVTQMGQEVILRCVPISNHLYFYWYRQILGQKVEFLVSFYNNEISEKSEIFDDQFSVERPDGSNFTLKIRSTKLEDSAMYFCASSERGRNEQYFGPGTRLTVT.

The J gene is TRBJ2-7, the V gene TRBV7-2; 14 bases fit TRBD2. Unmatched junction bases numbered 2, after V lost 5 bases and J lost 5 bases. Germline lookup yields CDR1 SGHTA and CDR2 FQGNSA. CDR3 length equals 14 residues. The CDR3 DNA reads TGTGCCAGCAGCCCGGGACTAGCGGGAGACGAGCAGTACTTC. It is translated as CASSPGLAGDEQYF. The complete variable domain, with remaining parts taken from reference TRBV7-2 and TRBJ2-7, reads GAGVSQSPSNKVTEKGKDVELRCDPISGHTALYWYRQSLGQGLEFLIYFQGNSAPDKSGLPSDRFSAERTGGSVSTLTIQRTQQEDSAVYLCASSPGLAGDEQYFGPGTRLTVT.

The rearrangement joins TRBV9 to TRBJ1-1; 7 nucleotides line up with TRBD1. The V gene's germline CDR1 is SGDLS and CDR2 YYNGEE. CDR3 size: 16 residues. V shed 0 bases and J 5 bases; nucleotides not matched to a gene: 10. The CDR3 region is CASSVAVQGVGTEAFF. The CDR3 nucleotides read TGTGCCAGCAGCGTAGCGGTGCAGGGGGTGGGGACTGAAGCTTTCTTT.

The chain employs TRBV19 and TRBJ2-7, with TRBD1 identical over 10 bases. The length of the CDR3 is 15 residues. The junction had 4 bases not matched to a gene; V was cut back by 1 base and J by 4 bases. The germline V gene has CDR1 LNHDA and CDR2 SQIVND (reference sequence). The CDR3 nucleotides read TGTGCCAGTAGTATAGCCGACAGGGGGCGGTACGAGCAGTACTTC. Residues: CASSIADRGRYEQYF. Full variable domain (missing parts from reference TRBV19 and TRBJ2-7): DGGITQSPKYLFRKEGQNVTLSCEQNLNHDAMYWYRQDPGQGLRLIYYSQIVNDFQKGDIAEGYSVSREKKESFPLTVTSAQKNPTAFYLCASSIADRGRYEQYFGPGTRLTVT.

This chain uses TRBV4-1 with TRBJ2-1; no clear D. CDR1 is MGHRA and CDR2 is YSYEKL in the germline V gene. Trimming left V 3 bases short and J 5 bases short, with 5 bases between. This CDR3 spans 12 amino acids. DNA of the CDR3: TGCGCCAGCAGCCAGGATCACAATGAGCAGTTCTTC. It is translated as CASSQDHNEQFF.

This sequence joins TRBV7-2 and TRBJ1-1; perhaps TRBD1 as D (5 bases). The CDR3 length is 14 residues. Germline V gene sequence: CDR1 SGHTA, CDR2 FQGNSA. The V and J ends lost 7 bases and 5 bases respectively, with 17 bases between them. DNA for the CDR3: TGTGCCAGCACCGCCGTGGGGGGAGGTACTGAAGCTTTCTTT. Translated: CASTAVGGGTEAFF.

This rearrangement joins TRBV7-9 to TRBJ1-1; TRBD1 matches 10 bases. The CDR3 has 16 amino acids. Germline assignment: CDR1 SEHNR and CDR2 FQNEAQ (reference sequence). Trimming cost V 5 bases and J 6 bases; bases outside gene matches: 12. The CDR3, as DNA: TGTGCCAGCAGCGCGCCTGGGGACAGGGGATTGGCTGAAGCTTTCTTT. Translation: CASSAPGDRGLAEAFF.

The rearrangement uses TRBV5-1 and TRBJ2-1; unclear D gene. The CDR3 contains 13 residues. The ends were cut back, 0 bases at V and 4 bases at J, with 5 bases in the middle. Per the germline V gene, CDR1 is SGHRS and CDR2 is YFSETQ. The CDR3 DNA follows: TGCGCCAGCAGCTTGGATAGGTACAATGAGCAGTTCTTC. Protein sequence: CASSLDRYNEQFF.

The chain is built from TRBV4-1 and TRBJ2-7, with 9 bases aligning to TRBD2. Germline V gene sequence: CDR1 MGHRA, CDR2 YSYEKL. There are 14 residues in the CDR3. Losses at the gene ends were 3 bases for V and 3 bases for J; bases not matched to a gene: 3. Written as DNA, the CDR3 is TGCGCCAGCAGCCATCTAGCGGGAATCTACGAGCAGTACTTC. This codes for CASSHLAGIYEQYF.

The chain is built from TRBV6-1 and TRBJ1-2; tentatively, D is TRBD1 (5 bases). V lost 0 bases and J 8 bases, leaving 10 bases between the germline ends. The CDR3 is made up of 13 amino acids. CDR1 is MNHNS, CDR2 SASEGT, per germline. In DNA form, the CDR3 reads TGTGCCAGCAGTGAAGCGCCCCGGGGGGGCTACACCTTC. This codes for CASSEAPRGGYTF.

The chain has TRBV5-1 and TRBJ1-1, with unresolved D. V shed 0 bases and J shed 4 bases, with 10 bases lying between them. Germline loops: CDR1 SGHRS, CDR2 YFSETQ. CDR3 length equals 14 residues. CDR3: CASSLGGISTEAFF. In nucleotides, the CDR3 is TGCGCCAGCAGCTTGGGCGGGATAAGCACTGAAGCTTTCTTT.

The chain couples TRBV2 to TRBJ1-1, with no clear D. V was pared by 6 bases and J by 0 bases, with 14 bases between. This CDR3 region has 15 residues. Germline CDR1 reads SNHLY; CDR2 reads FYNNEI. The CDR3 loop is CASRRNRGMNTEAFF. CDR3 bases: TGTGCCAGCAGAAGAAACCGGGGAATGAACACTGAAGCTTTCTTT.

This sequence joins TRBV12-5 and TRBJ1-4; 9 bases map to TRBD1. Germline lookup yields CDR1 LGHNT and CDR2 FRNRAP. V gave up 0 bases and J gave up 7 bases; unmatched junction bases: 9. The CDR3 runs 17 residues. The CDR3 reads CASGLVIHRGPSEKLFF. DNA for the CDR3: TGTGCTAGTGGTTTGGTAATCCACAGGGGGCCGAGTGAAAAACTGTTTTTT. Drawing the rest from reference TRBV12-5 and TRBJ1-4, the complete variable domain is DARVTQTPRHKVTEMGQEVTMRCQPILGHNTVFWYRQTMMQGLELLAYFRNRAPLDDSGMPKDRFSAEMPDATLATLKIQPSEPRDSAVYFCASGLVIHRGPSEKLFFGSGTQLSVL.

V is TRBV19 and J is TRBJ2-2; 11 bases are a match to TRBD1. This CDR3 has 16 residues. CDR1 LNHDA and CDR2 SQIVND come from the germline V gene (reference sequence). With V trimmed by 5 bases and J by 7 bases, 9 bases remained unmatched. The CDR3 DNA reads TGTGCCAGTAGTCTCGTTTTTGGGACAGGGGGCGGGGAGCTGTTTTTT. It is translated as CASSLVFGTGGGELFF.

The chain couples TRBV28 to TRBJ1-4; the D gene is possibly TRBD1 (6 bases). In germline, CDR1 is MDHEN, CDR2 SYDVKM. This CDR3 spans 13 amino acids. Trimming removed 10 bases at V and 4 bases at J, with 13 bases between. The CDR3 DNA reads as TGTGCCACCTCGGGGGGCGGTAATGAAAAACTGTTTTTT. Its protein product is CATSGGGNEKLFF.

The chain joins TRBV11-2 to TRBJ1-5; D gene unclear. Trimming shortened V by 4 bases and J by 3 bases, and 13 bases separated the two germline ends. Germline-derived CDR1 and CDR2 are SGHAT and FQNNGV. CDR3 length: 15 amino acids. This CDR3 is CASSSMDGPNQPQHF. DNA of the CDR3: TGTGCCAGCAGCTCAATGGACGGCCCCAATCAGCCCCAGCATTTT.

The V call is TRBV4-1, the J call TRBJ1-2, with D perhaps TRBD1 (6 bases). V was trimmed by 1 base and J by 0 bases, leaving 12 bases between them. Germline V gene data show CDR1 as MGHRA and CDR2 as YSYEKL. The CDR3 runs 16 residues. The CDR3 protein is CASSQGNRVTNYGYTF. The CDR3 bases are TGCGCCAGCAGCCAAGGGAACAGGGTTACTAACTATGGCTACACCTTC.

This chain links TRBV7-9 with TRBJ2-7; no firm D call. The CDR3 is 15 residues long. The germline V gene encodes CDR1 SEHNR and CDR2 FQNEAQ (reference sequence). The V end lost 2 bases, the J end lost 4 bases, and 15 bases lay between the germline ends. As DNA, the CDR3 is TGTGCCAGCAGCTTAACCGGAATTGCACCGTACGAGCAGTACTTC. Translation: CASSLTGIAPYEQYF. The whole variable domain, filled in from reference TRBV7-9 and TRBJ2-7, reads DTGVSQNPRHKITKRGQNVTFRCDPISEHNRLYWYRQTLGQGPEFLTYFQNEAQLEKSRLLSDRFSAERPKGSFSTLEIQRTEQGDSAMYLCASSLTGIAPYEQYFGPGTRLTVT.